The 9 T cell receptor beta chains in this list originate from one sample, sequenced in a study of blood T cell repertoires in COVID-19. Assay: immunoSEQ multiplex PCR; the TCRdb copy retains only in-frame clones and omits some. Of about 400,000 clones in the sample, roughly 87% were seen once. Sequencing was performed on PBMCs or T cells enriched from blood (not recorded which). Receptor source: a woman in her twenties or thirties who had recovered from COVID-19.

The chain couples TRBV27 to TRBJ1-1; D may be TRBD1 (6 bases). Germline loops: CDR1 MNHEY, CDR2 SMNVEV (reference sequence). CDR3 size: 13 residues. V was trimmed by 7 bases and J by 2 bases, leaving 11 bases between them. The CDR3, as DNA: TGTGCCAGCAACCAAGGGGGTAACACTGAAGCTTTCTTT. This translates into CASNQGGNTEAFF.

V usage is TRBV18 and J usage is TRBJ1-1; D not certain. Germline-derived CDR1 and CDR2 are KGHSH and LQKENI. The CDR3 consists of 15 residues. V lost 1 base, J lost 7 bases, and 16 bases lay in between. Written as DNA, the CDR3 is TGTGCCAGCTCACCACAGGCCGCGGGCGGGGATGAAGCTTTCTTT. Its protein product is CASSPQAAGGDEAFF.

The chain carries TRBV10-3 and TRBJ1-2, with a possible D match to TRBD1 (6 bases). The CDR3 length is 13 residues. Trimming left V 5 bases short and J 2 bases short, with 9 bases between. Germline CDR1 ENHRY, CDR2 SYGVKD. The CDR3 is CAISTGFNYGYTF. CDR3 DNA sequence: TGTGCCATCAGTACAGGGTTCAACTATGGCTACACCTTC.

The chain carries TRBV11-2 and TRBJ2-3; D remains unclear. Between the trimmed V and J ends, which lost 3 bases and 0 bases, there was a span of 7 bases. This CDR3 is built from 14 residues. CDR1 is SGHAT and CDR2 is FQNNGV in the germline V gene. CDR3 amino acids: CASSLRLSTDTQYF. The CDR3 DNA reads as TGTGCCAGCAGCTTGAGGCTTAGCACAGATACGCAGTATTTT.

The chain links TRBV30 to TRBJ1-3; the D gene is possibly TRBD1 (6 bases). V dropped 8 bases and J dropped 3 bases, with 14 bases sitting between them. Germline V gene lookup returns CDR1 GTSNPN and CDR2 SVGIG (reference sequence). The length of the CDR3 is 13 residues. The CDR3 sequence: CAREGGHGNTIYF. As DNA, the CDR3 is TGTGCCCGGGAGGGGGGGCATGGAAACACCATATATTTT. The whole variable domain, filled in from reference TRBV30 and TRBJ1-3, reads SQTIHQWPATLVQPVGSPLSLECTVEGTSNPNLYWYRQAAGRGLQLLFYSVGIGQISSEVPQNLSASRPQDRQFILSSKKLLLSDSGFYLCAREGGHGNTIYFGEGSWLTVV.

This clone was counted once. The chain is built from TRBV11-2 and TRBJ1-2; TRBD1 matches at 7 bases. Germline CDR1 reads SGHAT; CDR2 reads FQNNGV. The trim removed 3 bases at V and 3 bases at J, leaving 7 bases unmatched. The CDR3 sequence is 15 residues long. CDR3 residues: CASSFTGASDYGYTF. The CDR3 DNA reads TGTGCCAGCAGCTTTACAGGGGCTTCCGACTATGGCTACACCTTC.

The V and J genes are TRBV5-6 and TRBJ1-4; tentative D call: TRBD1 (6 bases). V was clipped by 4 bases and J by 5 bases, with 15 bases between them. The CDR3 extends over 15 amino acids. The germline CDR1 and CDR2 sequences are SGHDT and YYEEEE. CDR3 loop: CASSTFRGGNEKLFF. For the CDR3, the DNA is TGTGCCAGCAGCACTTTCAGGGGCGGGAATGAAAAACTGTTTTTT.

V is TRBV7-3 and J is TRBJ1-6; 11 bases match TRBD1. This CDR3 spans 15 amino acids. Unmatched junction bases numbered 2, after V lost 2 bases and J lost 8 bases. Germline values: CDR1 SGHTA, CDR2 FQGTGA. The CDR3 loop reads CASSLGGQGDSPLHF. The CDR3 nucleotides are TGTGCCAGCAGCTTAGGGGGACAGGGGGATTCACCCCTCCACTTT. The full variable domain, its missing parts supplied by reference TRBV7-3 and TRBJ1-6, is GAGVSQTPSNKVTEKGKYVELRCDPISGHTALYWYRQSLGQGPEFLIYFQGTGAADDSGLPNDRFFAVRPEGSVSTLKIQRTERGDSAVYLCASSLGGQGDSPLHFGNGTRLTVT.

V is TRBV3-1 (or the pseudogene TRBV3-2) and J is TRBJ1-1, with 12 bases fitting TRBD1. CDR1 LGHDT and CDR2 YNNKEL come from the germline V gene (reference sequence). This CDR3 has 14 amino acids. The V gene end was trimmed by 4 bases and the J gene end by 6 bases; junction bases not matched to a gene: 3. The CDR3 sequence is CASSLRDRGPEAFF. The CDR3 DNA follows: TGTGCCAGCAGCCTCCGGGACAGGGGGCCTGAAGCTTTCTTT.